This T cell receptor (beta chain) was identified in a study of blood T cells in healthy people across ages. Primers used in a second PCR of roughly 6 to 12 cycles were a sample-barcoded 5' primer and a J-beta primer mix. TCRdb ran MiXCR on the 5' RACE reads and lists one entry per CDR3 protein. The data contain approximately 1.5 million distinct CDR3 sequences, about 42% of them singletons. The germline gives CDR1 DFQATT, CDR2 SNEGSKA (reference sequence). The CDR3 length is 13 residues. The V end was cut by 7 bases, the J end by 3 bases, with 16 bases between. The receptor comes from a young woman in good health. Material for sequencing was blood. The rearrangement links TRBV20-1 to TRBJ2-7; D is perhaps TRBD1 (5 bases). The CDR3 is CSGRTGMGYEQYF. In DNA form, the CDR3 reads TGCAGTGGGCGAACAGGTATGGGCTACGAGCAGTACTTC.